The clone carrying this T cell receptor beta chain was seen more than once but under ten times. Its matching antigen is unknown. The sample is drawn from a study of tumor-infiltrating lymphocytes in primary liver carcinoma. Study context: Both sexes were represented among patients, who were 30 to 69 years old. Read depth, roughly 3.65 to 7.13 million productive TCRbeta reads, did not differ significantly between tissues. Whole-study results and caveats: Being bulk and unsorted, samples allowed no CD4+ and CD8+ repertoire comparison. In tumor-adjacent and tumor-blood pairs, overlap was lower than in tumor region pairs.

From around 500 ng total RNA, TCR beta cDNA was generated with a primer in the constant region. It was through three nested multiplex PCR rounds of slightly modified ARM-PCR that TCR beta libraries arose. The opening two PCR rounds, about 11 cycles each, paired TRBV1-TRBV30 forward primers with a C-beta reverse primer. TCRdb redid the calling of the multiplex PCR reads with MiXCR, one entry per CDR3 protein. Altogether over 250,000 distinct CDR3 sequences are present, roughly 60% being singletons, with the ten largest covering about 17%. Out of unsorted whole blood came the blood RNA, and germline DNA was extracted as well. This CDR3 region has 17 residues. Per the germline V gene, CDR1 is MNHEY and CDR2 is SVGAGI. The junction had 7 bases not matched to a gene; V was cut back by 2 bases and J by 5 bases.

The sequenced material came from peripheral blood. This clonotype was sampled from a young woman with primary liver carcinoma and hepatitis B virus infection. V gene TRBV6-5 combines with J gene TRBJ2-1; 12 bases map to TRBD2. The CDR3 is CASSYRPGLAGHNEQFF. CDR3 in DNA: TGTGCCAGCAGTTACCGCCCGGGACTAGCGGGTCACAATGAGCAGTTCTTC.